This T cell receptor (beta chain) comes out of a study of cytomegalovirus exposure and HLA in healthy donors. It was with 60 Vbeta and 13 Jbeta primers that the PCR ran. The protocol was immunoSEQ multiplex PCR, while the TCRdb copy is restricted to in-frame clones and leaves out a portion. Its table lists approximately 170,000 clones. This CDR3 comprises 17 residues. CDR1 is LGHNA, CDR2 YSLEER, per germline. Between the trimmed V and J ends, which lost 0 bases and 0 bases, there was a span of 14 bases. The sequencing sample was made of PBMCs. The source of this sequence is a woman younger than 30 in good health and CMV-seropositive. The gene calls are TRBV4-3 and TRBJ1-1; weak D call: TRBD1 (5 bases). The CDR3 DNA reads TGCGCCAGCAGCCAAGATGGGGGGGAGGGACTGAACACTGAAGCTTTCTTT. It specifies CASSQDGGEGLNTEAFF.